The entry that follows covers one TCR beta chain sequence. Antigen specificity is unknown. The sample originates from a study of graft-versus-host responses after intestinal transplantation. The table came from immunoSEQ multiplex PCR; TCRdb's copy has only in-frame clones and leaves some out. This sample carries 60,000 to 65,000 clones, 90% of them seen once, and the ten largest clones take 1.7%. The germline V gene encodes CDR1 MDHEN and CDR2 SYDVKM. The V and J ends lost 5 bases and 0 bases respectively, with 13 bases between them. The CDR3 consists of 15 residues. Sample: unstimulated CD8+ T cells sorted from spleen or lymph node cells, taken before transplant. The V call is TRBV28, the J call TRBJ1-1, with D maybe TRBD1 (6 bases). The receptor's source is a human donor who was the organ donor for an intestinal transplant. The CDR3 nucleotides are TGTGCCAGCAGTCCCCGCAGGGGTTTGAACACTGAAGCTTTCTTT. Protein: CASSPRRGLNTEAFF. Looking up the rest from reference TRBV28 and TRBJ1-1 gives the full variable domain: DVKVTQSSRYLVKRTGEKVFLECVQDMDHENMFWYRQDPGLGLRLIYFSYDVKMKEKGDIPEGYSVSREKKERFSLILESASTNQTSMYLCASSPRRGLNTEAFFGQGTRLTVV.